What follows are 19 T cell receptor beta chains derived from one specimen sequenced in a study of T cells in Graves' hyperthyroidism and ophthalmopathy. What was amplified from RNA transcripts were TCR beta CDR3 regions. HTBI primers were employed in a first-round RT-PCR of the TCR CDR3. TCRdb passed the multiplex PCR reads through MiXCR, listing each CDR3 protein once. The sample holds about 420,000 distinct CDR3 sequences, 12% to 15% seen once. Sequencing was done on a sample of blood. The origin of the receptors is a woman aged 18-29 years with Graves' hyperthyroidism.

This clonotype was counted at least ten times. The J gene is TRBJ1-6, the V gene TRBV15; no clear D gene. The CDR3 contains 13 residues. The ends were cut back, 0 bases at V and 10 bases at J, with 7 bases in the middle. CDR1 is LNHNV, CDR2 YYDKDF, per germline (reference sequence). This CDR3 reads CATSRDKLSPLHF. CDR3 coding DNA: TGTGCCACCAGCAGAGATAAACTATCACCCCTCCACTTT.

Ten or more counts support this clonotype. V usage is TRBV6-1 and J usage is TRBJ1-1; tentatively, D is TRBD1 (6 bases). Trimming removed 1 base at V and 8 bases at J, with 20 bases between. Germline-derived CDR1 and CDR2 are MNHNS and SASEGT. The CDR3 is 16 residues long. CDR3 sequence (DNA): TGTGCCAGCAGTGAAGGCGGGGGCAGGGCCAGTGCCGAAGCTTTCTTT. It translates to CASSEGGGRASAEAFF.

Ten or more counts support this clonotype. CDR3 nucleotides: TGTGCCAGCATCCAAGGGGTGGCTAGCAGCTACAATGAGCAGTTCTTC. It codes for CASIQGVASSYNEQFF. V and J are TRBV28 and TRBJ2-1; the D call may be TRBD1 or TRBD2 (5 bases each). This CDR3 is 16 amino acids long. Germline CDR1 and CDR2: MDHEN and SYDVKM. V was trimmed by 7 bases and J by 3 bases, leaving 19 bases between them.

This clonotype was seen at least ten times. The chain recombines TRBV18 with TRBJ2-3; 10 bases are a match to TRBD1. Per the germline V gene, CDR1 is KGHSH and CDR2 is LQKENI. J gave up 2 bases and V 7 bases, and 6 bases lay outside the gene matches. The CDR3 is 15 amino acids. The CDR3 sequence is CASCGTGVYTDTQYF. CDR3 in DNA: TGTGCCAGCTGCGGGACAGGGGTCTACACAGATACGCAGTATTTT.

This clonotype was seen repeatedly, ten times or more. The chain uses TRBV6-2 or TRBV6-3 and TRBJ2-1, with 10 bases that match TRBD2. Germline loops: CDR1 MNHEY, CDR2 SVGEGT. The J segment lost 9 bases and the V segment lost 2 bases, leaving 4 bases of the junction unmatched. This CDR3 is 14 amino acids long. CDR3 in amino acids: CASSYLAGETEQFF. The CDR3 nucleotides are TGTGCCAGCAGTTACCTAGCGGGAGAAACTGAGCAGTTCTTC.

This clonotype was recorded at least ten times. This chain joins TRBV11-2 and TRBJ2-1, with D perhaps being TRBD1 or TRBD2 (5 bases each). The CDR3 covers 15 residues. Germline V gives CDR1 SGHAT, CDR2 FQNNGV. V was pared by 5 bases and J by 5 bases, with 16 bases between. The CDR3 region is CASSPRDGFNNEQFF. Here the CDR3 DNA reads TGTGCCAGCAGCCCTAGGGACGGATTTAACAATGAGCAGTTCTTC.

This clonotype was observed many times. The CDR3 here is CASSSGVGYGYTF. The DNA of the CDR3 is TGTGCCAGCAGTAGCGGAGTAGGGTATGGCTACACCTTC. This chain connects TRBV28 to TRBJ1-2; unclear D gene. Germline V lookup: CDR1 MDHEN, CDR2 SYDVKM. The CDR3 is made up of 13 amino acids. V shed 5 bases and J shed 5 bases, with 12 bases lying between them.

This clonotype showed up many times. The gene calls are TRBV20-1 and TRBJ1-1, with 10 positions matching TRBD1. The CDR3 runs 16 residues. CDR1 is DFQATT and CDR2 is SNEGSKA in the germline V gene (reference sequence). Germline trimming cut 3 bases from V and 2 bases from J; bases unmatched to any gene: 9. This CDR3 reads CSASRRQGAGNTEAFF. The CDR3 nucleotides are TGCAGTGCTAGCCGGAGACAGGGGGCCGGTAACACTGAAGCTTTCTTT.

Here the CDR3 DNA reads TGTGCCAGCAGTTCGGACAGAAACTCTGGAAACACCATATATTTT. Its translation is CASSSDRNSGNTIYF. The V and J genes are TRBV12-3 or TRBV12-4 and TRBJ1-3; a weak D match, TRBD1 (6 bases). V dropped 4 bases and J dropped 0 bases, with 10 bases sitting between them. The CDR3 is 15 residues long.

This clonotype was counted at least ten times. The chain has TRBV6-1 and TRBJ1-1; the D gene is possibly TRBD1 (6 bases). Germline V gene data show CDR1 as MNHNS and CDR2 as SASEGT. Deletions cut 2 bases from V and 3 bases from J, with 7 bases between. The CDR3 covers 13 residues. The CDR3 here is CASSENRDTEAFF. CDR3 coding DNA: TGTGCCAGCAGTGAAAACAGGGACACTGAAGCTTTCTTT.

This clonotype showed up just a few times. The chain links TRBV5-1 to TRBJ2-7, with TRBD2 as a possible D gene (6 bases). Germline V gives CDR1 SGHRS, CDR2 YFSETQ. The CDR3 length is 12 residues. V lost 6 bases and J lost 6, with 13 bases in between. The CDR3 nucleotides are TGCGCCAGCACTGCTAGCGACTTCGAGCAGTACTTC. Translated, it gives CASTASDFEQYF.

This chain joins TRBV18 and TRBJ1-2; 7 positions agree with TRBD1. V lost 4 bases and J lost 4; bases outside the gene matches: 6. The CDR3 is made up of 14 amino acids. Germline CDR1 reads KGHSH; CDR2 reads LQKENI. CDR3 sequence reads: CASSHRQGAYGYTF. The CDR3 DNA reads as TGTGCCAGCTCACATAGACAGGGCGCCTATGGCTACACCTTC.

This clonotype has at least ten counts. The CDR3 coding sequence is TGTGCCAGCAGCTTTAGTCGATACGAGCAGTACTTC. As protein: CASSFSRYEQYF. This chain uses TRBV7-2 with TRBJ2-7; D not resolved. The CDR3 contains 12 residues. Trimming took 3 bases from V and 4 from J, leaving 7 bases between them. The germline V gene has CDR1 SGHTA and CDR2 FQGNSA.

In this sample, this clonotype turned up many times. The chain recombines TRBV27 with TRBJ2-1, with 13 bases fitting TRBD2. Germline assignment: CDR1 MNHEY and CDR2 SMNVEV (reference sequence). V shed 6 bases, J shed 5 bases, and the junction held 4 bases outside the gene matches. The CDR3 spans 15 residues. This chain's CDR3 is CASRRLAGGHNEQFF. In nucleotides, the CDR3 is TGTGCCAGCAGAAGACTAGCGGGAGGCCACAATGAGCAGTTCTTC.

This clonotype occurred a few times. The chain is built from TRBV24-1 and TRBJ2-1; TRBD2 agrees at 7 bases. The CDR3 is made up of 15 amino acids. CDR1 and CDR2 (germline): KGHDR, SFDVKD. The V and J ends lost 5 bases and 2 bases, in that order; junction bases with no gene match: 5. CDR3 protein: CATSGGGRAYNEQFF. CDR3 DNA sequence: TGTGCCACCAGTGGTGGGGGGAGGGCCTACAATGAGCAGTTCTTC.

This clonotype was seen at least ten times. V gene TRBV7-3 combines with J gene TRBJ2-7; 9 positions agree with TRBD2. This CDR3 is 15 amino acids long. Trimming at V came to 5 bases and at J to 4 bases, leaving 9 bases not matched to a gene. CDR1 SGHTA and CDR2 FQGTGA come from the germline V gene. The CDR3 reads CASSPTGGRGYEQYF. The CDR3 region has the DNA TGTGCCAGCAGCCCGACCGGCGGGAGGGGATACGAGCAGTACTTC. Drawing the rest from reference TRBV7-3 and TRBJ2-7, the complete variable domain is GAGVSQTPSNKVTEKGKYVELRCDPISGHTALYWYRQSLGQGPEFLIYFQGTGAADDSGLPNDRFFAVRPEGSVSTLKIQRTERGDSAVYLCASSPTGGRGYEQYFGPGTRLTVT.

The V gene is TRBV19, the J gene TRBJ2-5; no definite D call. Trimming left V 8 bases short and J 4 bases short, with 17 bases between. The CDR3 sequence is 14 residues long. Looked up from germline, CDR1 is LNHDA and CDR2 is SQIVND (reference sequence). The CDR3 DNA reads TGTGCCAGTTCTCGTGGGCGAATAGGAGAGACCCAGTACTTC. The encoded protein is CASSRGRIGETQYF.

This clonotype was picked up many times. The genes are TRBV14 and TRBJ2-7; 11 bases are a match to TRBD1. Germline V gene sequence: CDR1 SGHDN, CDR2 FVKESK. The CDR3 sequence is 15 residues long. Germline trimming cut 5 bases from V and 3 bases from J; bases unmatched to any gene: 6. CDR3 sequence (DNA): TGTGCCAGCAGCGGACAGGGGGCGGCTTACTACGAGCAGTACTTC. Translating it yields CASSGQGAAYYEQYF. Full variable domain (missing parts from reference TRBV14 and TRBJ2-7): EAGVTQFPSHSVIEKGQTVTLRCDPISGHDNLYWYRRVMGKEIKFLLHFVKESKQDESGMPNNRFLAERTGGTYSTLKVQPAELEDSGVYFCASSGQGAAYYEQYFGPGTRLTVT.

With regard to this clonotype: This clone may be a read error of a much larger clone one base away. The chain couples TRBV7-2 to TRBJ1-1, with no clear D. The CDR3 is made up of 16 amino acids. Germline CDR1 SGHTA, CDR2 FQGNSA. CDR3 in amino acids: CASSFTFSTGTAEVFF. CDR3 nucleotide sequence: TGTGCCAGCAGCTTCACATTTAGTACCGGTACCGCTGAAGTTTTCTTT.